This is a list of T cell receptor beta chains from one sample in a study of cytomegalovirus exposure and HLA in healthy donors. The data were produced by immunoSEQ multiplex PCR, yet TCRdb's version contains in-frame clones alone and is incomplete. The sample lists around 150,000 clones, around 74% seen once, with about 1.5% in the top ten. The sample consisted of PBMCs. The receptors originated from a woman in her thirties in good health and CMV-seronegative. The CDR3 runs from the conserved cysteine through the conserved F or W. The D gene is left open where the match is weak. Size tells how often a clone was seen (once, few, many) or the class of an expanded clone, and some rows leave it out.

size: -; J: TRBJ2-1; V: TRBV2; D: TRBD2; DNA: TGTGCCAGCGGGGTAGCGGGGGGGATTCTCAATGAGCAGTTCTTC; CDR3: CASGVAGGILNEQFF
size: few; J: TRBJ2-3; V: TRBV19; D: TRBD2; DNA: TGTGCCAGTACCGAGCGGGGCATCACAGATACGCAGTATTTT; CDR3: CASTERGITDTQYF
size: -; J: TRBJ1-1; V: TRBV6-6; D: -; DNA: TGTGCCAGCATTCTCTCCAGGAACACTGAAGCTTTCTTT; CDR3: CASILSRNTEAFF
size: -; J: TRBJ1-1; V: TRBV18; D: TRBD1; DNA: TGTGCCAGCTCACCGGACAGGGTGAGCACTGAAGCTTTCTTT; CDR3: CASSPDRVSTEAFF
size: -; J: TRBJ1-2; V: TRBV5-4; D: -; DNA: TGTGCCAGCAGCTCTGCCAGGGGTTCAACTAACTATGGCTACACCTTC; CDR3: CASSSARGSTNYGYTF
size: -; J: TRBJ1-2; V: TRBV20-1; D: -; DNA: TGCAGTGCTGTCGCGGGGGGCGGCTACACCTTC; CDR3: CSAVAGGGYTF
size: -; J: TRBJ1-1; V: TRBV11-2; D: -; DNA: TGTGCCAGCAGCGACCCACAGGGCTTCATGAACACTGAAGCTTTCTTT; CDR3: CASSDPQGFMNTEAFF
size: -; J: TRBJ1-1; V: TRBV7-9; D: -; DNA: TGTGCCAGCAGCTTTGGAGGGAACACTGAAGCTTTCTTT; CDR3: CASSFGGNTEAFF
size: -; J: TRBJ2-3; V: TRBV5-1; D: TRBD2; DNA: TGCGCCAGCAGCGCCGGTCGTGGGACTAGCGGCTTCACAGATACGCAGTATTTT; CDR3: CASSAGRGTSGFTDTQYF
size: -; J: TRBJ1-6; V: TRBV28; D: TRBD1; DNA: TGTGCCATACTTAAACAGGGGGCGGTTGCTAATTCACCCCTCCACTTT; CDR3: CAILKQGAVANSPLHF
size: -; J: TRBJ1-1; V: TRBV5-1; D: -; DNA: TGCGCCAGCAGCTTTATGGGTAATTCGGGGTATGATGAAGCTTTCTTT; CDR3: CASSFMGNSGYDEAFF
size: -; J: TRBJ1-2; V: TRBV7-9; D: TRBD1; DNA: TGTTCCAGCAGCTTAAGTGGACAGGGGTATTATGGCTACACCTTC; CDR3: CSSSLSGQGYYGYTF
size: -; J: TRBJ2-1; V: TRBV15; D: -; DNA: TGTGCCACCAGCAGAGATCTCGGGGGTCGTATCGACAATGAGCAGTTCTTC; CDR3: CATSRDLGGRIDNEQFF
size: -; J: TRBJ1-1; V: TRBV21-1; D: -; DNA: TGTGCCAGCAGCAAAAGCCGGGGCAGGGGGTGCACTGAAGCTTTCTTT; CDR3: CASSKSRGRGCTEAFF
size: -; J: TRBJ1-1; V: TRBV5-1; D: -; DNA: TGCGCCAGCAGCTTGGGGCAGGGCGGTGAAGCTTTCTTT; CDR3: CASSLGQGGEAFF
size: -; J: TRBJ2-2; V: TRBV4-1; D: -; DNA: TGCGCCAGCAGCCCCCGACAGCCTCTTCTTAACACCGGGGAGCTGTTTTTT; CDR3: CASSPRQPLLNTGELFF
size: -; J: TRBJ1-6; V: TRBV6-6; D: -; DNA: TGTGCCAGCAGTTACGAGGAGGGCTCACCCCTCCACTTT; CDR3: CASSYEEGSPLHF
size: -; J: TRBJ1-1; V: TRBV7-2; D: -; DNA: TGTGCCAGCAGCTTAGTAGTCCACACTGAAGCTTTCTTT; CDR3: CASSLVVHTEAFF
size: once; J: TRBJ1-1; V: TRBV7-8; D: TRBD1; DNA: TGTGCCAGCAGCTACGGGACAGGGAGGTTCACTGAAGCTTTCTTT; CDR3: CASSYGTGRFTEAFF
size: -; J: TRBJ1-1; V: TRBV27; D: -; DNA: TGTGCCAGCAGCCACCTTAGGGGGACTGAAGCTTTCTTT; CDR3: CASSHLRGTEAFF
size: once; J: TRBJ2-7; V: TRBV5-4; D: TRBD1; DNA: TGTGCCAGCAGCCCCACCGGGACAGGGAGTGTTGTGCAGTACTTC; CDR3: CASSPTGTGSVVQYF
size: -; J: TRBJ2-5; V: TRBV5-1; D: -; DNA: TGCGCCAGCAGACCAGGAGGACTACAAGAGACCCAGTACTTC; CDR3: CASRPGGLQETQYF
size: -; J: TRBJ2-5; V: TRBV18; D: TRBD1; DNA: TGTGCCAGCTCACCACAACCTATGACAGGGTTGGAGACCCAGTACTTC; CDR3: CASSPQPMTGLETQYF
size: -; J: TRBJ1-1; V: TRBV28; D: -; DNA: TGTGCCAGCAGTTCGACACCTACAGGGTCCAGGAACACTGAAGCTTTCTTT; CDR3: CASSSTPTGSRNTEAFF
size: -; J: TRBJ2-5; V: TRBV19; D: -; DNA: TGTGCCAGTAGTCTCCGGGACACTCAAGAGACCCAGTACTTC; CDR3: CASSLRDTQETQYF
size: -; J: TRBJ2-7; V: TRBV18; D: TRBD1; DNA: TGTGCCAGCTCACCCCAACAGGGGGTCGACGAGCAGTACTTC; CDR3: CASSPQQGVDEQYF
size: -; J: TRBJ2-7; V: TRBV5-1; D: TRBD1; DNA: TGCGCCAGCAGCTTTATACAGGGGGCGCACGAGCAGTACTTC; CDR3: CASSFIQGAHEQYF
size: -; J: TRBJ1-4; V: TRBV19; D: -; DNA: TGTGCCAGTAGTCCTAGCGGGGTCCGGACTAATGAAAAACTGTTTTTT; CDR3: CASSPSGVRTNEKLFF
size: -; J: TRBJ1-2; V: TRBV5-1; D: -; DNA: TGCGCCAGCAGCCCGCGGGAGGGCCCCACTGGCTACGGCTACACCTTC; CDR3: CASSPREGPTGYGYTF
size: -; J: TRBJ1-4; V: TRBV6-1; D: -; DNA: TGTGCCAGCATCGGGGGGCTGACTAATGAAAAACTGTTTTTT; CDR3: CASIGGLTNEKLFF
size: once; J: TRBJ2-7; V: TRBV11-2; D: TRBD2; DNA: TGTGCCAGCAGCTTACTAAGCGGGGGGGACTCCTACGAGCAGTACTTC; CDR3: CASSLLSGGDSYEQYF
size: -; J: TRBJ2-2; V: TRBV5-1; D: TRBD1; DNA: TGCGCCAGCAGCTTGGGACAGGGCAACACCGGGGAGCTGTTTTTT; CDR3: CASSLGQGNTGELFF
size: -; J: TRBJ2-5; V: TRBV10-3; D: -; DNA: TGTGCCATCGGGCCTTCAGGGGAAGAGACCCAGTACTTC; CDR3: CAIGPSGEETQYF
size: -; J: TRBJ2-5; V: TRBV7-9; D: -; DNA: TGTGCCAGCAGCTTTAGGGGTCAAGAGACCCAGTACTTC; CDR3: CASSFRGQETQYF
size: -; J: TRBJ2-3; V: TRBV5-1; D: -; DNA: TGCGCCAGCAGTTATAGACAGGTCGCTGGGGATACGCAGTATTTT; CDR3: CASSYRQVAGDTQYF
size: -; J: TRBJ1-5; V: TRBV6-1; D: -; DNA: TGTGCCAGCAGACCCGGACAGCGCAATCAGCCCCAGCATTTT; CDR3: CASRPGQRNQPQHF
size: -; J: TRBJ1-1; V: TRBV25-1; D: TRBD1; DNA: TGTGCCAGCAGTAAAGCTCTAATCCGGGACAGGGGGTCTGAAGCTTTCTTT; CDR3: CASSKALIRDRGSEAFF
size: -; J: TRBJ2-3; V: TRBV7-8; D: -; DNA: TGTGCCAGCAGCTTAGCAGGACAGACAGATACGCAGTATTTT; CDR3: CASSLAGQTDTQYF
size: -; J: TRBJ2-5; V: TRBV18; D: -; DNA: TGTGCCAGCTCACCACTCAACGGAGAGACCCAGTACTTC; CDR3: CASSPLNGETQYF
size: few; J: TRBJ2-3; V: TRBV5-6; D: -; DNA: TGTGCCAGCAGAATTCGGGGGAAGGGCGATACGCAGTATTTT; CDR3: CASRIRGKGDTQYF
size: -; J: TRBJ1-2; V: TRBV10-3; D: -; DNA: TGTGCCATCAGTCATTACAGGGAACCTAACTATGGCTACACCTTC; CDR3: CAISHYREPNYGYTF
size: -; J: TRBJ1-2; V: TRBV7-2; D: -; DNA: TGTGCCAGCAGCTCTAGCCAGGGGTGGAGCGGCTACACCTTC; CDR3: CASSSSQGWSGYTF
size: once; J: TRBJ2-7; V: TRBV2; D: TRBD1; DNA: TGTGCCAGCAGTGAAGCCGGGACAGGGTCCTACGAGCAGTACTTC; CDR3: CASSEAGTGSYEQYF
size: few; J: TRBJ1-1; V: TRBV5-4; D: -; DNA: TGTGCCAGCAGCAGTAGACAGGTGATGAACACTGAAGCTTTCTTT; CDR3: CASSSRQVMNTEAFF
size: -; J: TRBJ2-5; V: TRBV11-2; D: TRBD1; DNA: TGTGCCAGCAGATCAACCCGGACAGGCGAAGAGACCCAGTACTTC; CDR3: CASRSTRTGEETQYF
size: once; J: TRBJ2-7; V: TRBV6-5; D: -; DNA: TGTGCCAGCAGTTACACGGGTTCCCTACGAGAGCAGTACTTC; CDR3: CASSYTGSLREQYF
size: -; J: TRBJ2-7; V: TRBV11-3; D: TRBD2; DNA: TGTGCCAGCAGCCTGAGCGGGGACTACGAGCAGTACTTC; CDR3: CASSLSGDYEQYF
size: -; J: TRBJ1-2; V: TRBV18; D: -; DNA: TGTGCCAGCTCACCGCCGGACCTAAGGACACATGGCTACACCTTC; CDR3: CASSPPDLRTHGYTF
size: -; J: TRBJ1-2; V: TRBV18; D: -; DNA: TGTGCCAGCTCACCACCCGTTTACCCCAGGGCTCTGGGGGGCTACACCTTC; CDR3: CASSPPVYPRALGGYTF
size: -; J: TRBJ1-1; V: TRBV28; D: TRBD1; DNA: TGTGCCAGCAGTCTCGGACAGGGGAGGGGCCACACTGAAGCTTTCTTT; CDR3: CASSLGQGRGHTEAFF
size: -; J: TRBJ2-5; V: TRBV12-5; D: TRBD1; DNA: TGTGCTAGTGGTTTTACAGGGGGAGAGACCCAGTACTTC; CDR3: CASGFTGGETQYF
size: -; J: TRBJ1-2; V: TRBV6-5; D: -; DNA: TGTGCCAGCAGAGATACAGGGTTACCACTCTCGGGCTACACCTTC; CDR3: CASRDTGLPLSGYTF